Included here is one T cell receptor (beta chain) sequence, with context. Its antigen is currently unknown. The sample holds other DNA sequences that translate to the same CDR3. The data originate from a study of shared clonotypes between healthy human individuals. About the research overall: CD8 memory received one plate per donor, CD8 naive two, CD4 memory three and CD4 naive three.

The authors loaded 200 ng DNA, 25,000 to 30,000 T cell genomes, into sorted-subset replicate PCRs. Using immunoSEQ multiplex PCR, the repertoire was profiled, and TCRdb retains in-frame clones only, with some absent. The sample includes about 1,900,000 clones, approximately 94% of them seen just once. Positive CCR7 selection of CD45RO-negative cells yielded the naive CD8 cells, and terminally differentiated effector memory CD45RA+ cells were excluded. The CDR3 consists of 15 residues. With 2 bases clipped from V and 1 base from J, the junction kept 2 bases outside the gene matches. Germline V gene sequence: CDR1 MNHEY, CDR2 SMNVEV (reference sequence). Study-wide results and limits: What rarefaction showed was incomplete sorted-subset sequencing despite large depth. Generation probability values for non-shared clonotypes were lower than those for clonotypes shared by all four donors.

The chain uses TRBV27 and TRBJ2-3; TRBD2 matches at 8 bases. The sample was naive CD8+ T cells sorted from blood. The sequence derives from a young man in good health. CDR3 coding DNA: TGTGCCAGCAGTTTAAGCGGGGGCGGCACAGATACGCAGTATTTT. Translating gives CASSLSGGGTDTQYF.